The clone carrying this TCR beta chain was detected only a few times. The antigen remains undetermined. The germline V gene encodes CDR1 SGHVS and CDR2 FQNEAQ. The CDR3 consists of 14 residues. V shed 5 bases and J 2 bases; nucleotides not matched to a gene: 6. The entry originates in a study of T cell responses to AZD1222 COVID-19 vaccine. Study results and caveats: Vaccine-associated CD4 TCRs spanned spike, dominant at 160-218 and 743-854.

Libraries were prepared by immunoSEQ multiplex PCR; TCRdb keeps only in-frame clonotypes and omits some of them. The sample carries roughly 96,000 clones, around 87% recorded once. The TCR originated in an adult who received the AZD1222 COVID-19 vaccine. The J gene is TRBJ2-7, the V gene TRBV7-8; 7 positions agree with TRBD2. Sequences were derived from peripheral blood, sampled 28 days after the second AZD1222 dose. The CDR3 DNA is TGTGCCAGCAGCCGCGGCGGGGGACCCTACGAGCAGTACTTC. It specifies CASSRGGGPYEQYF.